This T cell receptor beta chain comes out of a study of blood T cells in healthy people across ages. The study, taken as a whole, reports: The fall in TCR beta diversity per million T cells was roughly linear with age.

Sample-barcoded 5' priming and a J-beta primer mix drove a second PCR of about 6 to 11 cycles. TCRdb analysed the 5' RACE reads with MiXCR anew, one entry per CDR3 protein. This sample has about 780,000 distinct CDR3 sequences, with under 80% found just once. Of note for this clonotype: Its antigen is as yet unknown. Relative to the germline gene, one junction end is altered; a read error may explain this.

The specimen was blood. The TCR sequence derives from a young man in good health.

The DNA for the CDR3 is TGTGCCAGCACTTTAATTGGGACAGGGGCCTACGAGCAGTACTTC. This encodes CASTLIGTGAYEQYF. V gene TRBV28 combines with J gene TRBJ2-7, with 10 bases identical to TRBD1. This CDR3 is 15 amino acids long. The germline gives CDR1 MDHEN, CDR2 SYDVKM. Based on the CDR3 plus reference TRBV28 and TRBJ2-7, the full variable domain is DVKVTQSSRYLVKRTGEKVFLECVQDMDHENMFWYRQDPGLGLRLIYFSYDVKMKEKGDIPEGYSVSREKKERFSLILESASTNQTSMYLCASTLIGTGAYEQYFGPGTRLTVT.